Shown below are 27 T cell receptor beta chains from a single sample sequenced in a study of cytomegalovirus exposure and HLA in healthy donors. Vbeta (60) and Jbeta (13) primers were used in the PCR. Assay: immunoSEQ multiplex PCR; the TCRdb copy retains only in-frame clones and omits some. In the table there are under 200,000 clones, more than 65% of which are singletons. Input material: PBMCs. These receptor sequences come from a woman in her 30s in good health and CMV-seronegative.

The gene calls are TRBV7-9 and TRBJ1-5; TRBD1 matches 11 bases. The CDR3 totals 19 residues. Germline CDR1 is SEHNR and CDR2 is FQNEAQ (reference sequence). Trimming removed 4 bases from V and 1 base from J; junction bases left unmatched: 12. CDR3 coding DNA: TGTGCCAGCAGCTCCCCTCCGGGACAGGGGGTGGAGAGCAATCAGCCCCAGCATTTT. Protein product: CASSSPPGQGVESNQPQHF.

V usage is TRBV6-6 and J usage is TRBJ2-1; a weak D match, TRBD2 (6 bases). Germline CDR1 reads MNHNY; CDR2 reads SVGAGI (reference sequence). CDR3 size: 15 residues. V was cut by 7 bases and J by 2 bases, with 15 bases left in between. This CDR3 reads CASTPVGGTYNEQFF. Written as DNA, the CDR3 is TGTGCCAGCACCCCCGTTGGCGGGACCTACAATGAGCAGTTCTTC.

The chain recombines TRBV5-8 with TRBJ2-3; the D gene is possibly TRBD2 (6 bases). The CDR3 consists of 17 residues. V lost 4 bases and J 1 base, leaving 19 bases between the germline ends. The germline CDR1 and CDR2 sequences are SGHTS and YDEGEE. The CDR3 sequence: CASSPLLRGGGTDTQYF. CDR3 bases: TGTGCCAGCAGCCCACTCTTGCGGGGCGGGGGCACAGATACGCAGTATTTT. The complete variable domain, with remaining parts taken from reference TRBV5-8 and TRBJ2-3, reads EAGVTQSPTHLIKTRGQQATLRCSPISGHTSVYWYQQALGLGLQFLLWYDEGEERNRGNFPPRFSGRQFPNYSSELNVNALELEDSALYLCASSPLLRGGGTDTQYFGPGTRLTVL.

The J gene is TRBJ2-7, the V gene TRBV5-1; possibly TRBD2 for D (5 bases). The V end was cut by 7 bases, the J end by 3 bases, with 20 bases between. The CDR3 totals 15 residues. CDR1 and CDR2 from the germline V gene are SGHRS and YFSETQ. CDR3 region: CASQPLAEPVYEQYF. The CDR3 region has the DNA TGCGCCAGCCAGCCCCTAGCAGAGCCGGTCTACGAGCAGTACTTC.

The chain is built from TRBV28 and TRBJ1-2; no definite D call. The V and J ends lost 6 bases and 4 bases respectively, with 12 bases between them. This CDR3 is built from 13 residues. CDR1 is MDHEN, CDR2 SYDVKM, per germline. The CDR3 protein is CASSSPGVYGYTF. The CDR3, as DNA: TGTGCCAGCAGCTCCCCCGGAGTCTATGGCTACACCTTC.

This clone was detected a few times. Here the CDR3 DNA reads TGTGCCAGCAGCCAATCCGGGTCCCGGGGTGAGTACTTC. Residues: CASSQSGSRGEYF. The chain employs TRBV5-4 and TRBJ2-7; maybe TRBD2 (5 bases). The V end was cut by 4 bases, the J end by 11 bases, with 19 bases between. Germline lookup yields CDR1 SGHNT and CDR2 YYREEE (reference sequence). The CDR3 consists of 13 residues.

The chain has TRBV11-2 and TRBJ2-5, with D unclear. The CDR3 is 14 amino acids. CDR1 SGHAT and CDR2 FQNNGV come from the germline V gene. V was clipped by 0 bases and J by 2 bases, with 7 bases between them. The DNA for the CDR3 is TGTGCCAGCAGCTTAGATCACAGACAAGAGACCCAGTACTTC. Translated: CASSLDHRQETQYF.

The V gene is TRBV6-6, the J gene TRBJ2-1; the match to TRBD2 covers 7 bases. J gave up 1 base and V 0 bases, and 0 bases lay outside the gene matches. CDR3 length: 15 amino acids. Germline V lookup: CDR1 MNHNY, CDR2 SVGAGI (reference sequence). The DNA for the CDR3 is TGTGCCAGCAGTTACTCGGGGGGGTCCTACAATGAGCAGTTCTTC. This gives the protein CASSYSGGSYNEQFF.

The chain combines TRBV5-1 with TRBJ2-4, with D tentatively TRBD1 (6 bases). Deletions cut 0 bases from V and 7 bases from J, with 8 bases between. The germline CDR1 and CDR2 sequences are SGHRS and YFSETQ. The CDR3 runs to 13 residues. The CDR3 region is CASSLDRANIQYF. The DNA of the CDR3 is TGCGCCAGCAGCTTGGACAGGGCGAACATTCAGTACTTC.

This clone was counted only a few times. The chain links TRBV19 to TRBJ2-2; the D gene is possibly TRBD2 (6 bases). Germline values: CDR1 LNHDA, CDR2 SQIVND (reference sequence). The CDR3 runs to 14 residues. V lost 5 bases, J lost 3 bases, and 10 bases lay in between. This chain's CDR3 is CASSPEGYTGELFF. DNA of the CDR3: TGTGCCAGTAGTCCGGAGGGATACACCGGGGAGCTGTTTTTT.

The V gene is TRBV25-1, the J gene TRBJ1-1, with a possible D match to TRBD1 (6 bases). The CDR3 is 15 amino acids. Trimming removed 2 bases at V and 3 bases at J, with 13 bases between. CDR1 and CDR2 (germline): MGHDK, SYGVNS. The CDR3 DNA reads as TGTGCCAGCAGTGAAACGGGGGGGCGGGACACTGAAGCTTTCTTT. It codes for CASSETGGRDTEAFF.

The CDR3 loop reads CSVEEPKGGDTQYF. The CDR3 nucleotides are TGCAGCGTTGAAGAGCCCAAGGGGGGGGACACCCAGTACTTC. V usage is TRBV29-1 and J usage is TRBJ2-5; TRBD2 might be the D (7 bases). CDR3 length equals 14 residues. Trimming removed 0 bases from V and 8 bases from J, with 16 bases in between. Germline V gives CDR1 SQVTM, CDR2 ANQGSEA.

The J gene is TRBJ2-7, the V gene TRBV5-1, with 12 bases identical to TRBD2. Per the germline V gene, CDR1 is SGHRS and CDR2 is YFSETQ. CDR3 length equals 18 residues. The junction had 14 bases not matched to a gene; V was cut back by 4 bases and J by 3 bases. This CDR3 reads CASSPAPPLAGGRYEQYF. The DNA of the CDR3 is TGCGCCAGCAGCCCCGCGCCCCCTCTAGCGGGGGGGCGCTACGAGCAGTACTTC.

This clone was counted only a few times. This chain uses TRBV9 with TRBJ1-2, with 8 bases matching TRBD1. Germline loops: CDR1 SGDLS, CDR2 YYNGEE. The CDR3 consists of 13 residues. The junction had 6 bases not matched to a gene; V was cut back by 3 bases and J by 8 bases. CDR3 coding DNA: TGTGCCAGCAGCGCGGGACAGGCCTGGGGCTACACCTTC. Its translation: CASSAGQAWGYTF.

The chain employs TRBV21-1 and TRBJ1-5; no DNA check was done on the table's D call, TRBD1. TRBV21-1 constitutes a pseudogene. The CDR3 has 15 amino acids. The CDR3 is CASSKDRDSNQPQHF. Here the CDR3 DNA reads TGTGCCAGCAGCAAAGACCGGGACAGTAATCAGCCCCAGCATTTT.

This sequence joins TRBV4-3 and TRBJ2-7, with TRBD2 identical over 10 bases. The CDR3 runs to 17 residues. Germline trimming cut 0 bases from V and 6 bases from J; bases unmatched to any gene: 11. Germline CDR1 is LGHNA and CDR2 is YSLEER. The CDR3 is CASSQEVAGTSVVEQYF. As DNA, the CDR3 is TGCGCCAGCAGCCAAGAAGTAGCCGGGACTAGCGTCGTCGAGCAGTACTTC.

The chain has TRBV30 and TRBJ2-7, with TRBD2 as a possible D gene (6 bases). V was shortened by 2 bases and J by 4 bases, with 12 bases between the two germline ends. The CDR3 consists of 13 residues. Germline CDR1 and CDR2: GTSNPN and SVGIG (reference sequence). In DNA, the CDR3 is TGTGCCTGGAGTCTGACTAGAAGATACGAGCAGTACTTC. It codes for CAWSLTRRYEQYF.

The chain links TRBV10-3 to TRBJ1-2; the match to TRBD1 covers 9 bases. CDR1 is ENHRY and CDR2 is SYGVKD in the germline V gene. V dropped 6 bases and J dropped 8; count of bases not matched to a gene: 13. The CDR3 totals 15 residues. The CDR3 spells CAIRGQGRGIYGYTF. In nucleotides, the CDR3 is TGTGCCATCAGGGGACAGGGTAGGGGTATTTACGGCTACACCTTC.

The rearrangement links TRBV7-3 to TRBJ1-1, with D perhaps TRBD1 (6 bases). Germline loops: CDR1 SGHTA, CDR2 FQGTGA. The CDR3 is made up of 15 amino acids. V lost 2 bases and J lost 0, with 10 bases in between. CDR3 in amino acids: CASSLGTGLNTEAFF. CDR3 DNA: TGTGCCAGCAGCTTAGGAACAGGGTTGAACACTGAAGCTTTCTTT. The full variable domain, in which reference TRBV7-3 and TRBJ1-1 provide the parts outside the CDR3, is GAGVSQTPSNKVTEKGKYVELRCDPISGHTALYWYRQSLGQGPEFLIYFQGTGAADDSGLPNDRFFAVRPEGSVSTLKIQRTERGDSAVYLCASSLGTGLNTEAFFGQGTRLTVV.

The V and J genes are TRBV11-3 and TRBJ1-5; 8 bases fit TRBD1. This CDR3 has 16 residues. Germline CDR1 is SGHNT and CDR2 is YENEEA. V lost 3 bases and J lost 9; bases outside the gene matches: 13. CDR3 loop: CASSFPDRVGQRPQHF. CDR3 nucleotides: TGTGCCAGCAGCTTCCCGGACAGGGTAGGGCAGCGGCCCCAGCATTTT.

This clone has more than one count but fewer than ten. The rearrangement uses TRBV13 and TRBJ2-5; TRBD1 matches at 9 bases. The junction had 3 bases not matched to a gene; V was cut back by 1 base and J by 3 bases. Germline CDR1 and CDR2: PRHDT and FYEKMQ (reference sequence). The CDR3 spans 15 residues. The CDR3 loop is CASSLARDREETQYF. The DNA for the CDR3 is TGTGCCAGCAGCTTAGCCCGGGACAGGGAAGAGACCCAGTACTTC.

The genes are TRBV4-3 and TRBJ2-3, with TRBD2 identical over 7 bases. The V segment lost 0 bases and the J segment 3 bases; nucleotides outside the gene matches: 6. This CDR3 is built from 16 residues. Per the germline V gene, CDR1 is LGHNA and CDR2 is YSLEER. DNA for the CDR3: TGCGCCAGCAGCCAAGACGCGGCTAGCGGAACAGATACGCAGTATTTT. This encodes CASSQDAASGTDTQYF.

This clone occurred once. V is TRBV20-1 and J is TRBJ2-2, with TRBD1 matching over 7 bases. CDR3 size: 11 residues. The junction had 2 bases not matched to a gene; V was cut back by 5 bases and J by 8 bases. Germline CDR1 DFQATT, CDR2 SNEGSKA (reference sequence). CDR3 loop: CSAGTEGELFF. CDR3 nucleotides: TGCAGTGCTGGGACAGAGGGGGAGCTGTTTTTT.

V is TRBV27 and J is TRBJ2-5; perhaps TRBD2 as D (6 bases). The CDR3 is made up of 13 amino acids. Germline V gene data show CDR1 as MNHEY and CDR2 as SMNVEV (reference sequence). Trimming pared 5 bases from V and 5 bases from J, leaving 12 bases between. CDR3 in DNA: TGTGCCAGCAGTAAACGGGGGTGGGAGACCCAGTACTTC. Residues: CASSKRGWETQYF.

The rearrangement joins TRBV7-2 to TRBJ2-4, with D possibly TRBD2 on 5 matching bases. This CDR3 spans 13 amino acids. Germline V gives CDR1 SGHTA, CDR2 FQGNSA. Deletions cut 8 bases from V and 2 bases from J, with 10 bases between. CDR3 DNA sequence: TGTGCCAGCGTCCAGCGGTCCAAAAACATTCAGTACTTC. Translation gives CASVQRSKNIQYF.

This clone was counted between two and nine times. The gene calls are TRBV9 and TRBJ1-2, with 11 bases fitting TRBD1. CDR1 is SGDLS and CDR2 is YYNGEE in the germline V gene. V shed 3 bases, J shed 8 bases, and the junction held 6 bases outside the gene matches. There are 14 residues in the CDR3. CDR3 bases: TGTGCCAGCAGCGCTGGACAGGGGGCGCGGGGCTACACCTTC. Residues: CASSAGQGARGYTF. Based on the CDR3 plus reference TRBV9 and TRBJ1-2, the full variable domain is DSGVTQTPKHLITATGQRVTLRCSPRSGDLSVYWYQQSLDQGLQFLIQYYNGEERAKGNILERFSAQQFPDLHSELNLSSLELGDSALYFCASSAGQGARGYTFGSGTRLTVV.

The chain couples TRBV5-1 to TRBJ2-3, with TRBD2 as a possible D gene (6 bases). This CDR3 has 17 amino acids. Germline lookup yields CDR1 SGHRS and CDR2 YFSETQ. V was trimmed by 4 bases and J by 6 bases, leaving 24 bases between them. This CDR3 reads CASSQSSSGGSVDTQYF. The CDR3 nucleotides read TGCGCCAGCAGCCAATCCTCCTCCGGGGGTTCGGTCGATACGCAGTATTTT.